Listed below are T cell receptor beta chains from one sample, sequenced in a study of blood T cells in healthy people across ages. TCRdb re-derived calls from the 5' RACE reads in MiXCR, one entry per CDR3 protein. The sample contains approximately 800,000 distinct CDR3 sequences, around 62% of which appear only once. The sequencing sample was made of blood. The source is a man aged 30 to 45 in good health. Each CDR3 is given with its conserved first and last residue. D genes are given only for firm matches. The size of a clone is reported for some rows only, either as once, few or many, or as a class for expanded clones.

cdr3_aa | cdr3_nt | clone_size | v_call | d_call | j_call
CASSSTGVTETQYF | TGTGCCAGCAGCTCGACAGGGGTTACGGAGACCCAGTACTTC | . | TRBV7-3 | TRBD1 | TRBJ2-5
CASSLAREGNQPQHF | TGTGCCAGCAGTTTAGCCAGGGAGGGCAATCAGCCCCAGCATTTT | . | TRBV6-6 | . | TRBJ1-5
CAWSVGQLNSPLHF | TGTGCCTGGAGTGTAGGACAGCTCAATTCACCCCTCCACTTT | . | TRBV30 | . | TRBJ1-6
CASSQDATGWNEQYF | TGTGCCAGCAGCCAAGACGCGACAGGGTGGAACGAGCAGTACTTC | few | TRBV3-1 | TRBD1 | TRBJ2-7
CASSRTGVGEQYF | TGTGCCAGCAGCCGGACAGGGGTGGGCGAGCAGTACTTC | . | TRBV28 | TRBD1 | TRBJ2-7
CASTGQGWGYTF | TGTGCCAGCACCGGACAGGGCTGGGGCTACACCTTC | . | TRBV2 | TRBD1 | TRBJ1-2
CASSQREASTDTQYF | TGTGCCAGCTCACAAAGGGAGGCCTCCACAGATACGCAGTATTTT | . | TRBV18 | . | TRBJ2-3
CVSSQRDGSTEAFF | TGTGTCAGCAGCCAAAGAGATGGGAGCACTGAAGCTTTCTTT | . | TRBV3-1 | . | TRBJ1-1
CASSSRLSSYNEQFF | TGTGCCAGCAGCTCCCGACTTAGCTCCTACAATGAGCAGTTCTTC | . | TRBV11-2 | . | TRBJ2-1
CVSSLRTTGGYEAFF | TGTGTCAGCTCACTCCGCACGACGGGGGGCTATGAAGCTTTCTTT | . | TRBV18 | . | TRBJ1-1
CASSATGTSVSDTQYF | TGTGCCAGCAGCGCAACCGGGACTAGCGTGTCAGATACGCAGTATTTT | few | TRBV9 | TRBD2 | TRBJ2-3
CASSYRTGEQYF | TGTGCCAGCAGTTACCGCACGGGCGAGCAGTACTTC | . | TRBV6-2/TRBV6-3 | . | TRBJ2-7
CASSEDWGGVDTQYF | TGTGCCAGCAGTGAAGATTGGGGGGGGGTCGATACGCAGTATTTT | few | TRBV6-1 | TRBD2 | TRBJ2-3
CSAGLAGGFLDTQYF | TGCAGTGCGGGACTAGCGGGGGGGTTTTTAGATACGCAGTATTTT | . | TRBV20-1 | TRBD2 | TRBJ2-3
CASSWGLAGANYEQYF | TGTGCCAGCAGTTGGGGACTAGCGGGGGCCAACTACGAGCAGTACTTC | . | TRBV6-5 | TRBD2 | TRBJ2-7
CSVGEAEPHEQYF | TGCAGCGTTGGGGAGGCAGAGCCTCACGAGCAGTACTTC | . | TRBV29-1 | . | TRBJ2-7
CASSPTKWDSQETQYF | TGTGCCAGCAGCCCCACGAAGTGGGACAGTCAAGAGACCCAGTACTTC | . | TRBV7-2 | TRBD1 | TRBJ2-5
CASSPTKSSYEQYF | TGTGCCAGCTCACCAACAAAGAGCTCCTACGAGCAGTACTTC | few | TRBV18 | . | TRBJ2-7
CASSLTGVEEKLFF | TGTGCCAGCAGCTTAACAGGGGTTGAGGAAAAACTGTTTTTT | few | TRBV7-9 | TRBD1 | TRBJ1-4
CSAILGQNYEQYF | TGCAGTGCTATATTGGGACAGAACTACGAGCAGTACTTC | . | TRBV20-1 | TRBD1 | TRBJ2-7
CASSRLMDGDNVLTF | TGTGCCAGCAGCCGTCTAATGGACGGGGACAACGTCCTGACTTTC | . | TRBV7-9 | . | TRBJ2-6
CASSEKPGLAEETQYF | TGTGCCAGCAGCGAAAAGCCGGGACTAGCGGAAGAGACCCAGTACTTC | . | TRBV7-9 | TRBD2 | TRBJ2-5
CSARDLQELYNSPLHF | TGCAGTGCTAGAGATCTACAGGAACTCTATAATTCACCCCTCCACTTT | . | TRBV20-1 | . | TRBJ1-6
CASSIRQYGYTF | TGTGCCAGCAGCATCCGACAATATGGCTACACCTTC | many | TRBV21-1 | . | TRBJ1-2
CASSLTAGVGEQFF | TGTGCCAGCAGTTTAACGGCAGGGGTCGGTGAGCAGTTCTTC | few | TRBV27 | . | TRBJ2-1
CATSRTVGGSPLHF | TGTGCCACCAGTCGGACGGTGGGAGGGTCACCCCTCCACTTT | . | TRBV15 | . | TRBJ1-6
CASTSGPSNTGELFF | TGTGCCAGCACTTCGGGACCCTCGAACACCGGGGAGCTGTTTTTT | once | TRBV11-2 | . | TRBJ2-2
CASSPTGGTLDEQYF | TGTGCCAGCTCACCTACAGGGGGAACTCTGGACGAGCAGTACTTC | few | TRBV18 | TRBD1 | TRBJ2-7
CASSGGPHNEQFF | TGTGCCAGCAGTGGGGGCCCACACAATGAGCAGTTCTTC | few | TRBV2 | . | TRBJ2-1
CASSQGASGSYEQYF | TGTGCCAGCAGCCAAGGCGCTAGCGGGTCCTACGAGCAGTACTTC | few | TRBV4-2 | TRBD2 | TRBJ2-7
CASSLPGRRNNEQFF | TGTGCCAGCAGCTTGCCCGGCCGTCGGAACAATGAGCAGTTCTTC | . | TRBV7-3 | . | TRBJ2-1
CASRDRDRGLIAFF | TGTGCCAGCAGAGACCGGGACAGGGGGCTGATCGCTTTCTTT | . | TRBV6-2/TRBV6-3 | TRBD1 | TRBJ1-1
CASSVAQGAYNEQFF | TGTGCCAGCAGCGTAGCCCAGGGGGCTTACAATGAGCAGTTCTTC | . | TRBV9 | TRBD1 | TRBJ2-1
CASSVSPNNEKLFF | TGTGCCAGCAGCGTTAGCCCTAATAATGAAAAACTGTTTTTT | . | TRBV9 | . | TRBJ1-4
CASSLEPSSDTQYF | TGCGCCAGCAGCTTGGAGCCCTCCTCAGATACGCAGTATTTT | . | TRBV5-1 | . | TRBJ2-3
CASGRTPDSEQYF | TGTGCCAGCGGCAGGACACCCGACAGCGAGCAGTACTTC | . | TRBV9 | . | TRBJ2-7
CASSLPRGDRGYNEQFF | TGTGCCAGCAGTCTCCCCCGAGGGGACAGGGGCTACAATGAGCAGTTCTTC | . | TRBV28 | TRBD1 | TRBJ2-1
CASSRITSGEYNEQFF | TGCGCCAGCAGCAGAATTACTAGCGGGGAGTACAATGAGCAGTTCTTC | . | TRBV10-2 | TRBD2 | TRBJ2-1
CASSPSLVAHGYTF | TGTGCCAGCAGCCCATCACTGGTCGCCCATGGCTACACCTTC | . | TRBV7-9 | . | TRBJ1-2
CAWRVAGGTGELFF | TGTGCCTGGAGGGTGGCAGGGGGGACCGGGGAGCTGTTTTTT | . | TRBV30 | . | TRBJ2-2
CASPPVGRGPSSTDTQYF | TGTGCCAGCCCCCCGGTGGGCAGGGGCCCATCTAGCACAGATACGCAGTATTTT | . | TRBV6-1 | . | TRBJ2-3
CTSSATSGNTGELFF | TGTACCAGCAGCGCGACTAGCGGCAACACCGGGGAGCTGTTTTTT | . | TRBV13 | TRBD2 | TRBJ2-2
CASSFRSGGAGEQFF | TGCGCCAGCAGCTTTAGAAGCGGGGGGGCCGGTGAGCAGTTCTTC | . | TRBV5-1 | TRBD2 | TRBJ2-1
CSAPEWGTNEKLFF | TGCAGTGCTCCAGAGTGGGGGACTAATGAAAAACTGTTTTTT | . | TRBV20-1 | . | TRBJ1-4
CSASGRVGGETQFF | TGCAGTGCGAGCGGGAGGGTGGGAGGAGAGACCCAGTTCTTC | . | TRBV20-1 | TRBD2 | TRBJ2-1
CASSGWTVLGQETQYF | TGTGCCAGCAGCGGATGGACGGTCCTGGGGCAAGAGACCCAGTACTTC | . | TRBV5-4 | . | TRBJ2-5
CASSQARVWYNEQFF | TGTGCCAGCAGCCAAGCCAGGGTGTGGTACAATGAGCAGTTCTTC | . | TRBV3-1 | . | TRBJ2-1